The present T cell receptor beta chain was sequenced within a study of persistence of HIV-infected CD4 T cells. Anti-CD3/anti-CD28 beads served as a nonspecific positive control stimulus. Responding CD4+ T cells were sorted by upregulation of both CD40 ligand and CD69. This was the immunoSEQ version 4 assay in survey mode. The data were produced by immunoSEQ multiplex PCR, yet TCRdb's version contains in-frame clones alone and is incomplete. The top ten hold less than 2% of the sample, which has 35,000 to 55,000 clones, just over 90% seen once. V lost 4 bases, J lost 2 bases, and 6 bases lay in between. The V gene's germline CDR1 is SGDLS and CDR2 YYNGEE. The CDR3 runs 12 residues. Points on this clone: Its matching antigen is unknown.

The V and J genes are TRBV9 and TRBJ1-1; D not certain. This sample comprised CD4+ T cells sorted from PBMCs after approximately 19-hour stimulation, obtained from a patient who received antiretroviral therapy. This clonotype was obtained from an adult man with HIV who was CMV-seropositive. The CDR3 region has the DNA TGTGCCAGCAGCCCGCTTAACACTGAAGCTTTCTTT. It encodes CASSPLNTEAFF.